These 18 T cell receptor beta chains came from one sample sequenced in a study of T cells after posttransplantation cyclophosphamide. Busulfan-fludarabine conditioning, marrow transplant, and cyclophosphamide on days +3 and +4 were administered. TCRdb's copy holds only in-frame clones and misses some; the assay was immunoSEQ multiplex PCR. The table records about 4,100 clones without singletons, the ten largest covering roughly 13%. Sequencing used PBMCs, obtained after allogeneic stem cell transplant with posttransplant cyclophosphamide. The receptor source for this set is a female patient aged 18 to 35 who received an allogeneic stem cell transplant from an unrelated donor, was CMV-positive, and had acute GVHD only. Some T cells here may be from the graft donor.

By frequency in the sample, this clone is medium-sized. The chain carries TRBV5-1 and TRBJ2-3; perhaps TRBD1 as D (6 bases). Germline CDR1 is SGHRS and CDR2 is YFSETQ. The CDR3 is 16 residues long. Trimming took 3 bases from V and 2 from J, leaving 16 bases between them. This CDR3 is CASSSGAGTPTDTQYF. CDR3 nucleotides: TGCGCCAGCAGCTCAGGGGCCGGGACCCCCACAGATACGCAGTATTTT. The full variable domain, in which reference TRBV5-1 and TRBJ2-3 provide the parts outside the CDR3, is KAGVTQTPRYLIKTRGQQVTLSCSPISGHRSVSWYQQTPGQGLQFLFEYFSETQRNKGNFPGRFSGRQFSNSRSEMNVSTLELGDSALYLCASSSGAGTPTDTQYFGPGTRLTVL.

This clone was seen ten or more times. The chain joins TRBV5-6 to TRBJ1-2; D gene unclear. The CDR3 extends over 14 amino acids. The germline CDR1 and CDR2 sequences are SGHDT and YYEEEE. Trimming removed 0 bases at V and 1 base at J, with 7 bases between. The chain's CDR3 is CASSLDTFNYGYTF. The DNA of the CDR3 is TGTGCCAGCAGCTTGGACACGTTTAACTATGGCTACACCTTC.

This clone was seen ten or more times. This chain connects TRBV23-1 to TRBJ1-5; unclear D gene. TRBV23-1 is labeled an ORF, and its function is uncertain. This CDR3 is 16 amino acids long. Trimming stripped 4 bases from V and 0 bases from J, with 13 bases between. CDR3 amino acids: CASSPRSDYSNQPQHF. DNA of the CDR3: TGCGCCAGCAGTCCCCGGTCAGACTATAGCAATCAGCCCCAGCATTTT.

This clone was counted many times. The rearrangement uses TRBV9 and TRBJ2-7; 8 nucleotides line up with TRBD2. Germline trimming cut 3 bases from V and 7 bases from J; bases unmatched to any gene: 9. Germline values: CDR1 SGDLS, CDR2 YYNGEE. CDR3 length equals 14 residues. In DNA form, the CDR3 reads TGTGCCAGCAGCGCACTAGCGGAGTACGGAGAGCAGTACTTC. Its protein product is CASSALAEYGEQYF.

This clone has a count of ten or more. J is TRBJ2-2 and V is TRBV15; TRBD1 aligns across 7 bases. The CDR3 is 16 residues long. The V gene's germline CDR1 is LNHNV and CDR2 YYDKDF (reference sequence). V was pared by 2 bases and J by 4 bases, with 7 bases of the junction left unmatched. The CDR3: CATSRKRGPGTGELFF. CDR3 bases: TGTGCCACCAGCAGAAAGAGGGGGCCTGGCACCGGGGAGCTGTTTTTT.

In its sample, this clone ranks as medium-sized. The CDR3 here is CASSAGQNTEAFF. In DNA form, the CDR3 reads TGTGCCAGCAGTGCCGGACAGAACACTGAAGCTTTCTTT. The genes are TRBV2 and TRBJ1-1; perhaps TRBD1 as D (5 bases). The CDR3 extends over 13 amino acids. V gave up 4 bases and J gave up 1 base, with 7 bases separating them. The germline gives CDR1 SNHLY, CDR2 FYNNEI.

Many counts were recorded for this clone. The gene calls are TRBV30 and TRBJ2-7; maybe TRBD1 (5 bases). With 0 bases removed from V and 8 bases from J, the gap between germline ends came to 11 bases. Germline CDR1 GTSNPN, CDR2 SVGIG (reference sequence). This CDR3 is 12 amino acids long. The CDR3 nucleotides read TGTGCCTGGAGTGTACAAGGGGAAAAGCAGTACTTC. It codes for CAWSVQGEKQYF.

By frequency in the sample, this clone is large. The genes are TRBV6-6 and TRBJ2-7; tentatively, D is TRBD2 (5 bases). Germline V gives CDR1 MNHNY, CDR2 SVGAGI (reference sequence). The germline V and J ends were trimmed by 6 bases and 5 bases, with 11 bases remaining between them. CDR3 length: 12 residues. The DNA of the CDR3 is TGTGCCAGCAGAGTCGGGATGGACGAGCAGTACTTC. Its protein product is CASRVGMDEQYF.

This clone has a count of ten or more. V usage is TRBV7-9 and J usage is TRBJ2-5; TRBD2 aligns across 7 bases. The CDR3 contains 14 residues. Germline V CDR1 and CDR2: SEHNR, FQNEAQ (reference sequence). After removal of 3 bases from V and 1 base from J, the junction contained 2 bases not matched to a gene. The CDR3 DNA follows: TGTGCCAGCAGCTTTAGCGGGCTCCAAGAGACCCAGTACTTC. Translated: CASSFSGLQETQYF.

By frequency in the sample, this clone is medium-sized (0.01 to 0.1%). J is TRBJ2-5 and V is TRBV15; tentatively, D is TRBD2 (6 bases). Trimming left V 4 bases short and J 5 bases short, with 11 bases between. CDR1 is LNHNV and CDR2 is YYDKDF in the germline V gene (reference sequence). This CDR3 is 13 amino acids long. Written as DNA, the CDR3 is TGTGCCACCAGCAAGGTGGCGGGGGAGACCCAGTACTTC. The encoded protein is CATSKVAGETQYF.

The table lists this clone with many counts. This rearrangement joins TRBV13 to TRBJ2-7; 7 nucleotides match TRBD1. The ends lost 5 bases at V and 1 base at J; junction bases unmatched: 5. This CDR3 has 14 residues. Germline CDR1 PRHDT, CDR2 FYEKMQ (reference sequence). For the CDR3, the DNA is TGTGCCAGCAGCCCTGGGACAGAATCCTACGAGCAGTACTTC. Its protein is CASSPGTESYEQYF.

Relative to its sample, this clone is medium-sized (0.01 to 0.1%). The rearrangement links TRBV27 to TRBJ2-7, with 11 bases lining up with TRBD2. Per germline, CDR1 MNHEY and CDR2 SMNVEV (reference sequence). V lost 7 bases, J lost 5 bases, and 7 bases stayed unmatched. This CDR3 is built from 14 residues. CDR3 coding DNA: TGTGCCAGCAAGAGACTAGCGGGAAAGGACGAGCAGTACTTC. It codes for CASKRLAGKDEQYF.

The sample holds many counts of this clone. The J gene is TRBJ2-3, the V gene TRBV7-8; weak D call: TRBD1 (6 bases). V was shortened by 7 bases and J by 0 bases, with 14 bases between the two germline ends. This CDR3 has 15 residues. CDR1 is SGHVS and CDR2 is FQNEAQ in the germline V gene. The CDR3 sequence: CASNIQGLSTDTQYF. CDR3 coding DNA: TGTGCCAGCAACATCCAGGGGCTTAGCACAGATACGCAGTATTTT.

The table lists this clone with a few counts. The chain couples TRBV5-8 to TRBJ2-6; D is perhaps TRBD1 (5 bases). CDR1 and CDR2 from the germline V gene are SGHTS and YDEGEE. CDR3 length: 16 residues. The ends were cut back, 0 bases at V and 0 bases at J, with 7 bases in the middle. CDR3 DNA: TGTGCCAGCAGCTTGGGGACAAACTCTGGGGCCAACGTCCTGACTTTC. Encoded protein: CASSLGTNSGANVLTF.

This clone was seen repeatedly, ten times or more. The J gene is TRBJ1-2, the V gene TRBV28, with 10 bases that match TRBD1. Germline CDR1 and CDR2: MDHEN and SYDVKM. J was trimmed by 4 bases and V by 4 bases; bases with no gene match: 6. The CDR3 covers 15 residues. As DNA, the CDR3 is TGTGCCAGCAGTTCCCCCCGGGACAGGGGCTATGGCTACACCTTC. Residues: CASSSPRDRGYGYTF.

This clone appeared many times. The chain combines TRBV28 with TRBJ2-7; weak D call: TRBD1 (5 bases). Germline V lookup: CDR1 MDHEN, CDR2 SYDVKM. Deletions cut 3 bases from V and 2 bases from J, with 11 bases between. The length of the CDR3 is 14 residues. CDR3 region: CASSFSRATYEQYF. The CDR3 DNA follows: TGTGCCAGCAGTTTTTCCAGGGCCACCTACGAGCAGTACTTC.

This clone was counted at least ten times. J is TRBJ2-5 and V is TRBV5-5; tentatively, D is TRBD1 (6 bases). This CDR3 has 12 amino acids. V was trimmed by 0 bases and J by 11 bases, leaving 11 bases between them. From germline, CDR1 is SGHKS and CDR2 YYEKEE (reference sequence). CDR3 nucleotide sequence: TGTGCCAGCAGCTTGGAGGGACACGCTCAGTACTTC. It codes for CASSLEGHAQYF.

This clone has at least ten counts. This sequence joins TRBV25-1 and TRBJ2-7, with 9 bases aligning to TRBD1. The germline V gene has CDR1 MGHDK and CDR2 SYGVNS. After removal of 0 bases from V and 4 bases from J, the junction contained 10 bases not matched to a gene. The CDR3 is 17 amino acids. CDR3 amino acids: CASSEYRSRDREYEQYF. CDR3 bases: TGTGCCAGCAGTGAATACCGATCCCGGGACAGGGAGTACGAGCAGTACTTC.